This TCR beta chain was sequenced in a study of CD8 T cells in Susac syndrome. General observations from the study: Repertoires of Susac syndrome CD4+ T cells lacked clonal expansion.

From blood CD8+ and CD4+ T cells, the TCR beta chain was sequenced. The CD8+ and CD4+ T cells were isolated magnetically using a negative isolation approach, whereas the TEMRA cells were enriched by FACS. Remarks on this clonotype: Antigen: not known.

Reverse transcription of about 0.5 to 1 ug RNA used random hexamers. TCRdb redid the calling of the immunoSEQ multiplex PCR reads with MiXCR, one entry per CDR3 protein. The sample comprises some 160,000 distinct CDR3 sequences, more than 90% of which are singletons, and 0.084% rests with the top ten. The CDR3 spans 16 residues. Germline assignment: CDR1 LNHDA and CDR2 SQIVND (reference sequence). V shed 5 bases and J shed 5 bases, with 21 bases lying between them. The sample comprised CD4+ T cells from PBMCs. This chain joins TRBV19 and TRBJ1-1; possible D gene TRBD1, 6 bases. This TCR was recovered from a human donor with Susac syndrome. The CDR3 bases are TGTGCCAGTAGTCCCCAGGGCGGGGGGCGAAGGACTGAAGCTTTCTTT. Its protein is CASSPQGGGRRTEAFF.